One sample yielded the 27 T cell receptor beta chains listed below, sequenced in a study of shared clonotypes between healthy human individuals. Here immunoSEQ multiplex PCR was the method, and the copy in TCRdb shows in-frame clones only, minus some. The table has approximately 1.9 million clones, just under 95% seen once. CD45RO negativity and positive selection for CCR7 defined naive CD8 cells, a population that excluded terminally differentiated effector memory CD45RA+ cells. Sequencing input: naive CD8+ T cells from PBMCs. These receptors were taken from a man aged 18 to 29 in good health. Some clones in this sample may be carry-over from other donors' samples.

The chain joins TRBV27 to TRBJ1-2, with D tentatively TRBD1 (5 bases). The V gene lost 7 bases and the J gene lost 8 bases, with 17 bases spanning the gap. This CDR3 spans 13 amino acids. Looked up from germline, CDR1 is MNHEY and CDR2 is SMNVEV (reference sequence). The CDR3 nucleotides read TGTGCCAGCATGGGGGTTATGGAAGGGGGCTACACCTTC. Amino acid sequence: CASMGVMEGGYTF.

This chain uses TRBV28 with TRBJ2-7; D call uncertain. CDR1 and CDR2 (germline): MDHEN, SYDVKM. The CDR3 is 13 amino acids. Trimming removed 6 bases from V and 3 bases from J, with 12 bases in between. This CDR3 reads CASSPDLGYEQYF. CDR3 sequence (DNA): TGTGCCAGCAGCCCCGATTTAGGCTACGAGCAGTACTTC. Together with reference TRBV28 and TRBJ2-7, the CDR3 gives the full variable domain: DVKVTQSSRYLVKRTGEKVFLECVQDMDHENMFWYRQDPGLGLRLIYFSYDVKMKEKGDIPEGYSVSREKKERFSLILESASTNQTSMYLCASSPDLGYEQYFGPGTRLTVT.

The rearrangement joins TRBV7-9 to TRBJ2-1, with 8 bases matching TRBD2. This CDR3 region has 17 residues. Trimming cost V 3 bases and J 7 bases; bases outside gene matches: 14. Per the germline V gene, CDR1 is SEHNR and CDR2 is FQNEAQ (reference sequence). The CDR3 DNA reads TGTGCCAGCAGCTTTGGGGATAGCGGGACAAATGGGAATGAGCAGTTCTTC. Residues: CASSFGDSGTNGNEQFF.

The genes are TRBV27 and TRBJ2-1; 8 bases align to TRBD2. Germline V gene lookup returns CDR1 MNHEY and CDR2 SMNVEV (reference sequence). CDR3 length: 12 amino acids. Here the CDR3 reads CGSGDVYNEQFF. CDR3 nucleotides: TGTGGTAGCGGGGACGTTTACAATGAGCAGTTCTTC.

The chain carries TRBV27 and TRBJ2-1; possible D gene TRBD1, 5 bases. This CDR3 is 16 amino acids long. The V end was cut by 0 bases, the J end by 2 bases, with 11 bases between. CDR1 and CDR2 (germline): MNHEY, SMNVEV (reference sequence). The CDR3 coding sequence is TGTGCCAGCAGTTTATCGCCCAGGGCCCCCTACAATGAGCAGTTCTTC. As protein: CASSLSPRAPYNEQFF.

This chain connects TRBV6-5 to TRBJ2-5; D gene unclear. V was shortened by 5 bases and J by 3 bases, with 4 bases between the two germline ends. This CDR3 is built from 11 residues. Per the germline V gene, CDR1 is MNHEY and CDR2 is SVGAGI. The CDR3 DNA sequence: TGTGCCAGCAGTGGGGAAGAGACCCAGTACTTC. Translated: CASSGEETQYF.

The chain combines TRBV28 with TRBJ2-7, with a possible D match to TRBD1 (5 bases). The CDR3 runs to 15 residues. Germline lookup yields CDR1 MDHEN and CDR2 SYDVKM. Trimming shortened V by 6 bases and J by 6 bases, and 21 bases separated the two germline ends. CDR3 sequence (DNA): TGTGCCAGCAGAAACGGGCCCATAAGGCAGGGCGAGCAGTACTTC. It is translated as CASRNGPIRQGEQYF.

The rearrangement uses TRBV10-3 and TRBJ1-2, with D perhaps TRBD1 (5 bases). The V end was cut by 0 bases, the J end by 4 bases, with 12 bases between. The CDR3 is 15 residues long. In germline, CDR1 is ENHRY, CDR2 SYGVKD. The DNA of the CDR3 is TGTGCCATCAGTGAGTCGATGACAGTTAGCTATGGCTACACCTTC. Encoded protein: CAISESMTVSYGYTF.

A word on this clone: The sample has other DNA sequences that encode this CDR3 too. The chain carries TRBV7-9 and TRBJ1-2, with D possibly being TRBD1 (5 bases). Germline lookup yields CDR1 SEHNR and CDR2 FQNEAQ (reference sequence). The CDR3 totals 14 residues. Trimming shortened V by 3 bases and J by 6 bases, and 14 bases separated the two germline ends. CDR3 residues: CASSFLGGEDGYTF. The CDR3 DNA is TGTGCCAGCAGCTTTTTAGGAGGGGAGGATGGCTACACCTTC.

The rearrangement uses TRBV4-1 and TRBJ2-7; TRBD2 matches at 8 bases. V dropped 4 bases and J dropped 3; count of bases not matched to a gene: 5. Germline assignment: CDR1 MGHRA and CDR2 YSYEKL. This CDR3 comprises 14 residues. The CDR3: CASSRLAGIYEQYF. CDR3 nucleotide sequence: TGCGCCAGCAGCCGGCTAGCGGGTATCTACGAGCAGTACTTC.

The J gene is TRBJ2-7, the V gene TRBV28; D perhaps matches TRBD1 (6 bases). V was shortened by 5 bases and J by 7 bases, with 9 bases between the two germline ends. CDR1 is MDHEN, CDR2 SYDVKM, per germline. The CDR3 is made up of 11 amino acids. The CDR3 DNA reads as TGTGCCAGCAGTCAGGGGAGTGAGCAGTACTTC. Translation gives CASSQGSEQYF.

The count of this clone is one. This chain links TRBV7-9 with TRBJ2-3; TRBD2 aligns across 7 bases. Trimming at V came to 5 bases and at J to 1 base, leaving 9 bases not matched to a gene. The CDR3 length is 16 residues. Looked up from germline, CDR1 is SEHNR and CDR2 is FQNEAQ (reference sequence). CDR3 DNA sequence: TGTGCCAGCAGCCCCCGGATTGGGGGGGGCACAGATACGCAGTATTTT. This codes for CASSPRIGGGTDTQYF.

The rearrangement uses TRBV27 and TRBJ2-3; possible D gene TRBD1, 6 bases. In germline, CDR1 is MNHEY, CDR2 SMNVEV (reference sequence). This CDR3 is 14 amino acids long. V lost 3 bases to trimming and J lost 6 bases, with 13 bases between them. DNA for the CDR3: TGTGCCAGCAGTTTCATGGGGGCGACGGATACGCAGTATTTT. Its translation is CASSFMGATDTQYF.

The chain is built from TRBV7-9 and TRBJ2-2; tentative D call: TRBD1 (6 bases). V was shortened by 6 bases and J by 4 bases, with 12 bases between the two germline ends. Germline V gene data show CDR1 as SEHNR and CDR2 as FQNEAQ (reference sequence). This CDR3 is built from 14 residues. CDR3 amino acids: CASRAGTSTGELFF. DNA for the CDR3: TGTGCCAGCAGAGCCGGGACAAGCACCGGGGAGCTGTTTTTT.

CDR3 protein: CASSRWQGSSYEQYF. The CDR3, as DNA: TGTGCCAGTAGTCGGTGGCAGGGGAGCTCCTACGAGCAGTACTTC. This rearrangement joins TRBV19 to TRBJ2-7; perhaps TRBD1 as D (6 bases). The CDR3 covers 15 residues. Trimming stripped 5 bases from V and 0 bases from J, with 14 bases between. The germline CDR1 and CDR2 sequences are LNHDA and SQIVND (reference sequence). The variable domain in full, with the rest retrieved from reference TRBV19 and TRBJ2-7, is DGGITQSPKYLFRKEGQNVTLSCEQNLNHDAMYWYRQDPGQGLRLIYYSQIVNDFQKGDIAEGYSVSREKKESFPLTVTSAQKNPTAFYLCASSRWQGSSYEQYFGPGTRLTVT.

V is TRBV4-3 and J is TRBJ2-1, with 8 bases aligning to TRBD2. Germline V gene data show CDR1 as LGHNA and CDR2 as YSLEER. Trimming took 3 bases from V and 5 from J; bases not matched to a gene: 9. The length of the CDR3 is 16 residues. The CDR3 loop reads CASSHWTGGAHNEQFF. For the CDR3, the DNA is TGCGCCAGCAGCCACTGGACGGGAGGGGCCCACAATGAGCAGTTCTTC.

The gene calls are TRBV7-8 and TRBJ1-1, with D uncertain. The CDR3 covers 13 residues. The germline V and J ends were trimmed by 5 bases and 5 bases, with 12 bases remaining between them. Germline values: CDR1 SGHVS, CDR2 FQNEAQ. CDR3 DNA sequence: TGTGCCAGCAGCCCCCCCGGTCGAACTGAAGCTTTCTTT. This translates into CASSPPGRTEAFF.

This clone was seen a handful of times. The genes are TRBV2 and TRBJ1-2, with unresolved D. Germline CDR1 and CDR2: SNHLY and FYNNEI. The CDR3 has 14 amino acids. With 4 bases removed from V and 6 bases from J, the gap between germline ends came to 15 bases. The CDR3 spells CASSGGEGGNGYTF. The CDR3 DNA sequence: TGTGCCAGCAGTGGTGGGGAGGGCGGTAATGGCTACACCTTC. The full variable domain, rest sourced from reference TRBV2 and TRBJ1-2, is EPEVTQTPSHQVTQMGQEVILRCVPISNHLYFYWYRQILGQKVEFLVSFYNNEISEKSEIFDDQFSVERPDGSNFTLKIRSTKLEDSAMYFCASSGGEGGNGYTFGSGTRLTVV.

The CDR3 loop is CASSEFTEGWETQYF. The DNA for the CDR3 is TGTGCCAGCAGTGAATTTACCGAGGGGTGGGAGACCCAGTACTTC. The chain links TRBV6-1 to TRBJ2-5; D is perhaps TRBD1 or TRBD2 (5 bases each). There are 15 residues in the CDR3. CDR1 is MNHNS and CDR2 is SASEGT in the germline V gene. V was clipped by 2 bases and J by 5 bases, with 15 bases between them.

This chain links TRBV10-1 with TRBJ2-2, with 9 bases that match TRBD1. Trimming took 6 bases from V and 5 from J; bases not matched to a gene: 4. CDR3 length: 14 residues. Germline V gene lookup returns CDR1 WNHNN and CDR2 SYGVQD (reference sequence). The CDR3 DNA reads as TGCGCCAGCAGCCAGACAGGGGGAACCGGGGAGCTGTTTTTT. Encoded protein: CASSQTGGTGELFF.

This chain uses TRBV28 with TRBJ2-1, with D tentatively TRBD2 (5 bases). V was cut by 7 bases and J by 4 bases, with 14 bases left in between. The CDR3 runs 14 residues. Germline CDR1 MDHEN, CDR2 SYDVKM. The CDR3 region has the DNA TGTGCCAGCACCCTATTCGGCGGGTACAATGAGCAGTTCTTC. The encoded protein is CASTLFGGYNEQFF. Filled out from reference TRBV28 and TRBJ2-1, the complete variable domain reads DVKVTQSSRYLVKRTGEKVFLECVQDMDHENMFWYRQDPGLGLRLIYFSYDVKMKEKGDIPEGYSVSREKKERFSLILESASTNQTSMYLCASTLFGGYNEQFFGPGTRLTVL.

V is TRBV27 and J is TRBJ1-2, with 7 bases that match TRBD1. The germline V gene has CDR1 MNHEY and CDR2 SMNVEV (reference sequence). The CDR3 consists of 15 residues. The J segment lost 4 bases and the V segment lost 0 bases, leaving 5 bases of the junction unmatched. Written as DNA, the CDR3 is TGTGCCAGCAGTTTATCGGAGGGGGCCCTCTATGGCTACACCTTC. As protein: CASSLSEGALYGYTF.

Note on this clone: Other DNA sequences from this sample encode an identical CDR3 as well. The rearrangement joins TRBV27 to TRBJ2-3; D gene unclear. With 3 bases removed from V and 4 bases from J, the gap between germline ends came to 2 bases. The CDR3 contains 11 residues. The germline V gene encodes CDR1 MNHEY and CDR2 SMNVEV (reference sequence). This chain's CDR3 is CASSFSDTQYF. The CDR3, as DNA: TGTGCCAGCAGTTTTTCAGATACGCAGTATTTT.

This clone was seen only a few times. The V gene is TRBV7-9, the J gene TRBJ2-7, with 10 bases matching TRBD1. Germline CDR1 is SEHNR and CDR2 is FQNEAQ (reference sequence). This CDR3 has 13 residues. Losses at the gene ends were 5 bases for V and 4 bases for J; bases not matched to a gene: 2. CDR3: CASSRGQGYEQYF. CDR3 sequence (DNA): TGTGCCAGCAGCAGGGGACAGGGGTACGAGCAGTACTTC.

The V gene is TRBV28, the J gene TRBJ2-2; D is unclear. Looked up from germline, CDR1 is MDHEN and CDR2 is SYDVKM. The V and J ends lost 6 bases and 1 base respectively, with 12 bases between them. The CDR3 sequence is 15 residues long. DNA for the CDR3: TGTGCCAGCAGAAGCACCTGGCAGAACACCGGGGAGCTGTTTTTT. Translation gives CASRSTWQNTGELFF.

V and J are TRBV18 and TRBJ1-2, with TRBD1 matching 7 bases. Germline V gene sequence: CDR1 KGHSH, CDR2 LQKENI. Unmatched junction bases numbered 7, after V lost 0 bases and J lost 0 bases. This CDR3 has 17 amino acids. In nucleotides, the CDR3 is TGTGCCAGCTCACCACCAGGGACAGCAAATTCTAACTATGGCTACACCTTC. Translated: CASSPPGTANSNYGYTF.

Of note for this clone: In the same sample, other DNA sequences code for this CDR3. The rearrangement uses TRBV7-2 and TRBJ2-1, with 13 bases fitting TRBD2. The germline CDR1 and CDR2 sequences are SGHTA and FQGNSA. CDR3 length: 16 residues. The J segment lost 4 bases and the V segment lost 4 bases, leaving 4 bases of the junction unmatched. In DNA, the CDR3 is TGTGCCAGCAGCTCTAGGACTAGCGGGAGTTACAATGAGCAGTTCTTC. This encodes CASSSRTSGSYNEQFF.